The 2 T cell receptor beta chains below were found in one sample sequenced in a study of identical twins. TCRdb re-called the 5' RACE reads through MiXCR, storing one row per CDR3 protein. The sample lists 200,000 to 300,000 distinct CDR3 sequences; around 7% were seen once. These data were also reused for a study on yellow fever vaccine responses in identical twins.

The sequencing sample was made of memory (CD45RO+) T cells sorted from blood. The receptors here all came from a woman younger than 35 in good health.

This clonotype was seen a handful of times. The chain is built from TRBV20-1 and TRBJ2-1; 7 bases are shared with TRBD2. Trimming cost V 0 bases and J 3 bases; bases outside gene matches: 2. Germline-derived CDR1 and CDR2 are DFQATT and SNEGSKA (reference sequence). CDR3 length: 14 residues. The CDR3: CSARDTSDYNEQFF. The CDR3 nucleotides are TGCAGTGCTAGAGATACTAGCGACTACAATGAGCAGTTCTTC.

In the case of this clonotype: The junction and the germline gene differ at one end; a read error may be behind it. The V and J genes are TRBV25-1 and TRBJ1-1, with a tentative D call TRBD1 (6 bases). This CDR3 has 14 amino acids. CDR1 is MGHDK and CDR2 is SYGVNS in the germline V gene. The DNA of the CDR3 is TGCGCCAGCAGTGACCCGGGACACCCGACGGAGGCTTTCTTT. This codes for CASSDPGHPTEAFF.